A selection of T cell receptor beta chains follows, all from one sample in a study of T cell clusters in autoimmune cytopenias. After re-calling the multiplex PCR reads, TCRdb lists one entry per CDR3 protein, DNA absent. Recorded here are a few thousand distinct CDR3 sequences; the top ten clones represent under 20%. The sample comprised peripheral blood. All receptors come from a human donor with an autoimmune cytopenia or autoimmune hepatitis (not recorded which). Each CDR3 is given with its conserved first and last residue. A clone size is listed for some rows: how often the clone was seen (once, few, many), or a class if it is expanded.

j_call | clone_size | v_call | cdr3_length | cdr3_aa
TRBJ2-3 | medium-sized | TRBV19 | 16 | CASSMGLAGDTDTQYF
TRBJ2-5 | - | TRBV5-6 | 17 | CASSFGTGNLYQETQYF
TRBJ2-2 | medium-sized | TRBV27 | 12 | CASSLSAGELFF
TRBJ1-1 | medium-sized | TRBV6-2/TRBV6-3 | 12 | CASSPQGLMAFF
TRBJ2-7 | - | TRBV6-6 | 12 | CASSRDSYEQYF
TRBJ1-2 | medium-sized | TRBV30 | 13 | CAWSVQGPYGYTF
TRBJ1-2 | medium-sized | TRBV12-3/TRBV12-4 | 13 | CASSSGRRSGYTF
TRBJ1-2 | - | TRBV6-5 | 15 | CASRRRGGRGDGYTF
TRBJ2-3 | medium-sized | TRBV7-6 | 14 | CASSRRDFTDTQYF
TRBJ1-5 | - | TRBV20-1 | 12 | CSARGPNQPQHF